This TCR beta chain comes out of a study of cytomegalovirus exposure and HLA in healthy donors. The CDR3 is made up of 15 amino acids. V shed 0 bases and J shed 2 bases, with 9 bases lying between them. Germline CDR1 SGHRS, CDR2 YFSETQ. The PCR had 60 Vbeta and 13 Jbeta primers. The method was immunoSEQ multiplex PCR; TCRdb's version includes in-frame clones alone and lacks a portion of them. The table lists about 72,000 clones. The TCR comes from a man aged 50 to 60 in good health and CMV-seropositive. The sample taken for sequencing was PBMCs. V usage is TRBV5-1 and J usage is TRBJ1-3; D is ambiguous. CDR3 in amino acids: CASSLAGYTGNTIYF. The CDR3 nucleotides are TGCGCCAGCAGCTTGGCGGGTTATACTGGAAACACCATATATTTT.